The present TCR beta chain was sequenced within a study of breast tumors, draining lymph nodes, adjacent tissues. Via MiXCR, TCRdb re-called the multiplex PCR reads, giving one row per CDR3 protein. This sample carries around 130,000 distinct CDR3 sequences, 32% of them seen once, and the ten largest clones take about 2.3%. V was pared by 3 bases and J by 0 bases, with 17 bases between. The length of the CDR3 is 18 residues. Samples came from axillary lymph nodes draining the breast cancer. This TCR was sampled from a female donor with breast cancer. Some clones in this sample may be carry-over from other donors' samples. Sequencing was performed on axillary lymph node tissue. V is TRBV12-3 or TRBV12-4 and J is TRBJ1-4, with D maybe TRBD1 (6 bases). The CDR3 DNA follows: TGTGCCAGCAGTTTCCCCCGGGACAAGGGATCAACTAATGAAAAACTGTTTTTT. Translated: CASSFPRDKGSTNEKLFF.